The clone carrying this T cell receptor (beta chain) appeared many times. The data stem from a study of T-cell memory formation after mild COVID-19. Trimming at V came to 5 bases and at J to 4 bases, leaving 3 bases not matched to a gene. This CDR3 is 14 amino acids long. Germline-derived CDR1 and CDR2 are LNHNV and YYDKDF (reference sequence). TCRdb redid the calling of the 5' RACE reads with MiXCR, one entry per CDR3 protein. Of roughly 100,000 distinct CDR3 sequences listed, about 15% are singletons. Sequenced material: PBMCs or a T cell subset sorted from them (not recorded which). This sequence originates from a young man who had mild COVID-19 (a few samples of this study predate the infection). Cell type and time point are not known. The chain recombines TRBV15 with TRBJ1-5, with 9 bases identical to TRBD1. In DNA form, the CDR3 reads TGTGCCACCAGCCCTGGACAGGGGAATCAGCCCCAGCATTTT. The encoded protein is CATSPGQGNQPQHF.